The present entry profiles one T cell receptor beta chain with its context. This sample includes further DNA sequences coding for the same CDR3. Germline CDR1 reads SGHVS; CDR2 reads FQNEAQ. V shed 1 base and J shed 1 base, with 8 bases lying between them. There are 15 residues in the CDR3. Sequenced by immunoSEQ multiplex PCR; TCRdb stores in-frame clones only, minus some. The data show approximately 69,000 clones, 90% to 95% seen once. The entry originates in a study of T cell changes during pregnancy in multiple sclerosis. This receptor was identified in a female donor in good health, enrolled as a control in a pregnancy study. The sequencing used peripheral blood, collected in the second trimester of pregnancy. The V and J genes are TRBV7-8 and TRBJ1-5; D may be TRBD1 (5 bases). The CDR3 coding sequence is TGTGCCAGCAGCTTAGGCAGGGTGAGCAATCAGCCCCAGCATTTT. Translation gives CASSLGRVSNQPQHF.